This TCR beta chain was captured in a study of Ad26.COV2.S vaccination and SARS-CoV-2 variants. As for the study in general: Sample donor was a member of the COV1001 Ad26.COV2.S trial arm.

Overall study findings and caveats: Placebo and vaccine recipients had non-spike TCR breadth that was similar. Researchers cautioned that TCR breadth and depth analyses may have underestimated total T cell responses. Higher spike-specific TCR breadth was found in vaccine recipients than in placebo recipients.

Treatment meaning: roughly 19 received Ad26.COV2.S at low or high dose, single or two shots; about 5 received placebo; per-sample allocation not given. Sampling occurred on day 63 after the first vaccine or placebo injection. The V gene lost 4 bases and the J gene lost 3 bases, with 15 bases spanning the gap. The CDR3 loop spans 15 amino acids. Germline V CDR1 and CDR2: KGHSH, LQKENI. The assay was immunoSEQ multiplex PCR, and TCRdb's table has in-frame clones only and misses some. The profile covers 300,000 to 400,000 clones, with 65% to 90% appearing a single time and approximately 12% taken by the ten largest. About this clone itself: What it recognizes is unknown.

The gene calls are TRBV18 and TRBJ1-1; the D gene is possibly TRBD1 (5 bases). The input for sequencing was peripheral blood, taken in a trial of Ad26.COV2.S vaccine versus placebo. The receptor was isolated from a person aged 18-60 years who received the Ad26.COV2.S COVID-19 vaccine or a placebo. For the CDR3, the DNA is TGTGCCAGCTCACGGGACGGAGATATGGACACTGAAGCTTTCTTT. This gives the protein CASSRDGDMDTEAFF. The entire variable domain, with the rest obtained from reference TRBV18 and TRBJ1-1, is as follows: NAGVMQNPRHLVRRRGQEARLRCSPMKGHSHVYWYRQLPEEGLKFMVYLQKENIIDESGMPKERFSAEFPKEGPSILRIQQVVRGDSAAYFCASSRDGDMDTEAFFGQGTRLTVV.